This T cell receptor beta chain came from a study of CD8+ T cells in alopecia areata. Whole-study context: At a dose of 5 to 10 mg twice daily, oral tofacitinib was given to treated patients. General study findings and limits: Scalp samples also yield sequences from resident alphabeta T cells of normal skin. Lesional scalp, notably in alopecia totalis/universalis, had clonality above that of normal scalp.

V was trimmed by 0 bases and J by 7 bases, leaving 13 bases between them. The germline V gene encodes CDR1 SGHDT and CDR2 YYEEEE. The CDR3 sequence is 14 residues long. Worth noting for this clone: Its antigen is unidentified.

RNA extraction was followed by reverse transcription into cDNA, which acted as the sequencing template. TCRdb keeps only in-frame clones here, not all; method: immunoSEQ multiplex PCR. The sample contains about 200,000 clones, approximately 52% of which appear only once. This specimen consisted of CD4+ T cells sorted from blood, obtained at week 0. This sequence joins TRBV5-6 and TRBJ1-2; D may be TRBD1 (6 bases). The sequence came from a human donor with alopecia areata. The CDR3 sequence: CASSLGTGISGYTF. The CDR3 region has the DNA TGTGCCAGCAGCTTGGGTACAGGGATTTCTGGCTACACCTTC.